Sequencing of this T cell receptor (beta chain) was carried out in a study of siplizumab effects on memory and regulatory T cells. Study context: Each responder-stimulator pair had a siplizumab about 0.92 ug/mL reaction and a drug-free control. Overall study results and limits: Among alloreactive clones, only a minor fraction mapped to unstimulated subsets.

Cells of the mixed lymphocyte reaction were cocultured at 37 degrees C for roughly 6 days. This clone was found a few times. Its matching antigen is unknown. The V and J ends lost 4 bases and 0 bases, in that order; junction bases with no gene match: 7. Germline CDR1 reads SGHRS; CDR2 reads YFSETQ. This CDR3 has 15 residues. Some clones are missing from TCRdb's copy, which holds only in-frame ones; the method was immunoSEQ multiplex PCR. The sample lists 15,000 to 20,000 clones; approximately 44% were seen once. V usage is TRBV5-1 and J usage is TRBJ2-7, with 7 bases matching TRBD2. What was sequenced was CFSE-low (dividing) CD4+ T cells sorted from an allogeneic mixed lymphocyte reaction. This receptor was obtained from a human donor in good health; the cells came from an allogeneic mixed lymphocyte reaction. Some clones in this sample may be carry-over from other donors' samples. In DNA form, the CDR3 reads TGCGCCAGCAGCCAACTAGCGTCAAGCTCCTACGAGCAGTACTTC. It yields the protein CASSQLASSSYEQYF.